This T cell receptor beta chain appears in the sequencing data of a study of Ad26.COV2.S vaccination and SARS-CoV-2 variants. Across the study: Donor joined the COV1001 Ad26.COV2.S trial arm.

Assay used: immunoSEQ multiplex PCR; TCRdb lists only in-frame clones, some missing. In the table there are about 460,000 clones, roughly nine tenths of which are singletons. The germline V gene encodes CDR1 SGHVS and CDR2 FQNEAQ. CDR3 size: 14 residues. Trimming removed 8 bases from V and 5 bases from J; junction bases left unmatched: 4. Treatment defined: about 20 received Ad26.COV2.S at low or high dose, single or two shots; a few received placebo; per-sample allocation not given. Collection of samples fell on day 63 after the first vaccine or placebo injection. Sequenced here: peripheral blood, sampled in a trial of Ad26.COV2.S vaccine versus placebo. The chain recombines TRBV7-8 with TRBJ2-2; 11 positions match TRBD1. The TCR originated in a person aged 18 to 65 who received the Ad26.COV2.S COVID-19 vaccine or a placebo. CDR3 residues: CASRTGGRTGELFF. The DNA for the CDR3 is TGTGCCAGCCGGACAGGGGGCCGTACCGGGGAGCTGTTTTTT.